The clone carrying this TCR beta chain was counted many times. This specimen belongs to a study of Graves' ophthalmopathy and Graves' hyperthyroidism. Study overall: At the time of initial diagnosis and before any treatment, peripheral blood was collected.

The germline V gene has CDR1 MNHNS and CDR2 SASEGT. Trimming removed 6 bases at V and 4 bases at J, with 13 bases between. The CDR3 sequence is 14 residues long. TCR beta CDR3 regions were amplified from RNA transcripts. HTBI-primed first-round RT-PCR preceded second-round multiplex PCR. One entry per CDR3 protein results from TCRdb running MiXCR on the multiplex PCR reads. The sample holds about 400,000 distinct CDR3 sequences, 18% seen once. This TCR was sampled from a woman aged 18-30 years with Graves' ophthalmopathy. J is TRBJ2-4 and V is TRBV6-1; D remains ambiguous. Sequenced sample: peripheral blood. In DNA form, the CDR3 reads TGTGCCAGCAGCCCCGACGGATCGAAAAACATTCAGTACTTC. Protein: CASSPDGSKNIQYF.